The 26 T cell receptor beta chains below all came from one sample that was sequenced in a study of blood T cell repertoires in COVID-19. Libraries were prepared by immunoSEQ multiplex PCR; TCRdb keeps only in-frame clonotypes and omits some of them. The sample has about 170,000 clones; approximately 90% are singletons. The sample taken for sequencing was peripheral blood. These receptors came from a man aged 50 to 59 who had recovered from COVID-19.

The CDR3 DNA sequence: TGTGCCAGCAGCCTAAAAAGCGGGAGGGCCCTCACCGGGGAGCTGTTTTTT. Its protein is CASSLKSGRALTGELFF. V usage is TRBV27 and J usage is TRBJ2-2; the match to TRBD2 covers 10 bases. V trimming: 6 bases; J trimming: 4 bases; junction bases outside the gene matches: 11. The germline CDR1 and CDR2 sequences are MNHEY and SMNVEV (reference sequence). The CDR3 is made up of 17 amino acids.

This chain uses TRBV15 with TRBJ2-2; 9 bases are shared with TRBD1. The CDR3 sequence is 16 residues long. The J segment lost 1 base and the V segment lost 3 bases, leaving 3 bases of the junction unmatched. Germline-derived CDR1 and CDR2 are LNHNV and YYDKDF (reference sequence). Here the CDR3 DNA reads TGTGCCACCAGCAGTCGGGACAGGGTGAACACCGGGGAGCTGTTTTTT. Residues: CATSSRDRVNTGELFF.

CDR3 loop: CASSLDRVGEQYF. CDR3 DNA: TGTGCCAGCAGCCTTGACAGGGTAGGCGAGCAGTACTTC. V is TRBV7-9 and J is TRBJ2-7; 7 bases agree with TRBD1. Germline V CDR1 and CDR2: SEHNR, FQNEAQ (reference sequence). The length of the CDR3 is 13 residues. With V trimmed by 5 bases and J by 6 bases, 7 bases remained unmatched.

This clone was detected once. J is TRBJ1-1 and V is TRBV29-1, with D perhaps TRBD1 (6 bases). Germline CDR1 is SQVTM and CDR2 is ANQGSEA. V was shortened by 7 bases and J by 4 bases, with 13 bases between the two germline ends. CDR3 length: 12 residues. For the CDR3, the DNA is TGCAGCGGCAGGGAAGGGGGCACTGAAGCTTTCTTT. This codes for CSGREGGTEAFF.

The rearrangement links TRBV4-1 to TRBJ1-6; D call uncertain. V was pared by 4 bases and J by 10 bases, with 11 bases between. Germline values: CDR1 MGHRA, CDR2 YSYEKL. The CDR3 is made up of 13 amino acids. This CDR3 reads CASSRESGSPLHF. The CDR3 bases are TGCGCCAGCAGCCGGGAGAGTGGGTCACCCCTCCACTTT.

The V gene is TRBV5-1, the J gene TRBJ2-5; 8 nucleotides match TRBD1. V lost 3 bases to trimming and J lost 1 base; unmatched junction nucleotides: 5. The CDR3 sequence is 15 residues long. In germline, CDR1 is SGHRS, CDR2 YFSETQ. The CDR3 protein is CASSWTGNFQETQYF. In DNA form, the CDR3 reads TGCGCCAGCAGCTGGACAGGGAATTTCCAAGAGACCCAGTACTTC.

The chain is built from TRBV5-1 and TRBJ2-3; TRBD2 aligns across 9 bases. CDR1 and CDR2 (germline): SGHRS, YFSETQ. The CDR3 sequence is 14 residues long. V lost 2 bases and J lost 3; bases outside the gene matches: 1. The CDR3 coding sequence is TGCGCCAGCAGCTTAAGCGGGGGGACAGATACGCAGTATTTT. Encoded protein: CASSLSGGTDTQYF.

V is TRBV5-6 and J is TRBJ2-7; tentatively, D is TRBD1 (5 bases). Trimming took off 3 bases at V and 2 bases at J, with 9 bases between the two ends. CDR1 and CDR2 from the germline V gene are SGHDT and YYEEEE. The CDR3 loop spans 13 amino acids. The CDR3: CASSWGGPYEQYF. The CDR3 DNA sequence: TGTGCCAGCAGCTGGGGCGGCCCCTACGAGCAGTACTTC.

The rearrangement links TRBV3-1 (or the pseudogene TRBV3-2) to TRBJ1-1, with no clear D. CDR1 is LGHDT, CDR2 YNNKEL, per germline (reference sequence). Deletions cut 5 bases from V and 1 base from J, with 8 bases between. The CDR3 sequence is 13 residues long. CDR3 in amino acids: CASSSTRNTEAFF. The CDR3 coding sequence is TGTGCCAGCAGCTCAACCAGGAACACTGAAGCTTTCTTT.

V is TRBV9 and J is TRBJ2-2; 13 bases agree with TRBD2. The CDR3 has 19 amino acids. The trim removed 0 bases at V and 4 bases at J, leaving 9 bases unmatched. CDR1 is SGDLS and CDR2 is YYNGEE in the germline V gene. The CDR3 nucleotides are TGTGCCAGCAGCGTAGAACGGGGACTAGCGGGGAGTAGCACCGGGGAGCTGTTTTTT. Translation gives CASSVERGLAGSSTGELFF. Filled out from reference TRBV9 and TRBJ2-2, the complete variable domain reads DSGVTQTPKHLITATGQRVTLRCSPRSGDLSVYWYQQSLDQGLQFLIQYYNGEERAKGNILERFSAQQFPDLHSELNLSSLELGDSALYFCASSVERGLAGSSTGELFFGEGSRLTVL.

The V call is TRBV21-1, the J call TRBJ2-3; the table calls TRBD2, which could not be checked here. TRBV21-1 is annotated as a pseudogene. The CDR3 contains 16 residues. The CDR3 protein is CASSKDKRGPTDTQYF. DNA of the CDR3: TGTGCCAGCAGCAAAGATAAGCGGGGGCCCACAGATACGCAGTATTTT.

The chain recombines TRBV11-2 with TRBJ2-7; no clear D gene. Germline-derived CDR1 and CDR2 are SGHAT and FQNNGV. V lost 2 bases and J 0 bases, leaving 11 bases between the germline ends. The length of the CDR3 is 15 residues. The CDR3 region is CASSLSPRSSYEQYF. Written as DNA, the CDR3 is TGTGCCAGCAGCTTATCCCCCCGGAGCTCCTACGAGCAGTACTTC. The full variable domain, rest sourced from reference TRBV11-2 and TRBJ2-7, is EAGVAQSPRYKIIEKRQSVAFWCNPISGHATLYWYQQILGQGPKLLIQFQNNGVVDDSQLPKDRFSAERLKGVDSTLKIQPAKLEDSAVYLCASSLSPRSSYEQYFGPGTRLTVT.

A few counts support this clone. The chain links TRBV6-2 or TRBV6-3 to TRBJ2-7; 7 nucleotides align to TRBD1. The CDR3 length is 15 residues. The J segment lost 2 bases and the V segment lost 6 bases, leaving 10 bases of the junction unmatched. CDR1 and CDR2 from the germline V gene are MNHEY and SVGEGT. The CDR3 region has the DNA TGTGCCAGCAGCTTCGACAGGGACGTGACCTACGAGCAGTACTTC. As protein: CASSFDRDVTYEQYF.

The chain links TRBV19 to TRBJ1-4, with D tentatively TRBD1 (5 bases). Germline values: CDR1 LNHDA, CDR2 SQIVND (reference sequence). This CDR3 contains 15 residues. V was pared by 6 bases and J by 0 bases, with 11 bases between. The chain's CDR3 is CASSKQAATNEKLFF. In DNA form, the CDR3 reads TGTGCCAGTAGCAAACAGGCTGCAACTAATGAAAAACTGTTTTTT.

In nucleotides, the CDR3 is TGTGCCAGCAGCTTGGGGCAGTCGGAAAAACTGTTTTTT. Its protein product is CASSLGQSEKLFF. This rearrangement joins TRBV5-6 to TRBJ1-4; D unclear. Germline V gene data show CDR1 as SGHDT and CDR2 as YYEEEE. The ends were cut back, 0 bases at V and 8 bases at J, with 8 bases in the middle. The CDR3 loop spans 13 amino acids.

The rearrangement uses TRBV4-3 and TRBJ2-3, with 7 bases fitting TRBD2. CDR1 is LGHNA, CDR2 YSLEER, per germline. Trimming took 0 bases from V and 0 from J; bases not matched to a gene: 6. The CDR3 is 17 amino acids. CDR3 loop: CASSQDGEGPSTDTQYF. The CDR3 region has the DNA TGCGCCAGCAGCCAAGATGGGGAGGGACCGAGCACAGATACGCAGTATTTT.

CDR3 sequence (DNA): TGTGCCAGCAGTCCGGGACTATTTGGAGAGACCCAGTACTTC. The encoded protein is CASSPGLFGETQYF. This chain uses TRBV27 with TRBJ2-5; 7 nucleotides agree with TRBD2. With V trimmed by 5 bases and J by 4 bases, 7 bases remained unmatched. CDR3 length equals 14 residues. CDR1 and CDR2 from the germline V gene are MNHEY and SMNVEV (reference sequence).

The chain is built from TRBV19 and TRBJ1-1; D possibly corresponds to TRBD1 (5 bases). Germline loops: CDR1 LNHDA, CDR2 SQIVND (reference sequence). CDR3 length: 13 amino acids. The V and J ends lost 6 bases and 4 bases respectively, with 12 bases between them. The CDR3 region is CASRKGFSTEAFF. The DNA of the CDR3 is TGTGCCAGTAGAAAGGGGTTCAGCACTGAAGCTTTCTTT.

The DNA of the CDR3 is TGTGCCAGCAGGCTACAGGGTCCCCCAGATACGCAGTATTTT. As protein: CASRLQGPPDTQYF. This chain joins TRBV27 and TRBJ2-3; D perhaps matches TRBD1 (6 bases). Trimming removed 6 bases from V and 4 bases from J, with 14 bases in between. Per germline, CDR1 MNHEY and CDR2 SMNVEV (reference sequence). The CDR3 length is 14 residues.

The chain joins TRBV11-2 to TRBJ1-2, with 9 bases fitting TRBD1. J lost 8 bases, V lost 1 base, and 11 bases had no gene match. The CDR3 is 16 amino acids. Looked up from germline, CDR1 is SGHAT and CDR2 is FQNNGV. Here the CDR3 DNA reads TGTGCCAGCAGCTTAGCGGCGGTTGGGACAGGGAACGGCTACACCTTC. It translates to CASSLAAVGTGNGYTF.

The chain couples TRBV20-1 to TRBJ1-1; the D is unclear. The germline V gene encodes CDR1 DFQATT and CDR2 SNEGSKA (reference sequence). This CDR3 contains 11 residues. Trimming removed 2 bases at V and 11 bases at J, with 12 bases between. CDR3 region: CSARYEVSAFF. The CDR3 DNA is TGCAGTGCTAGATATGAGGTTTCGGCTTTCTTT.

The V gene is TRBV19, the J gene TRBJ2-7; D gene unclear. The CDR3 consists of 13 residues. Trimming stripped 3 bases from V and 3 bases from J, with 9 bases between. Germline loops: CDR1 LNHDA, CDR2 SQIVND (reference sequence). In DNA, the CDR3 is TGTGCCAGTAGTATCGTCGGTCACTACGAGCAGTACTTC. It yields the protein CASSIVGHYEQYF.

CDR3 loop: CASTLGINQPQHF. The CDR3 DNA follows: TGTGCCAGCACCCTCGGGATTAATCAGCCCCAGCATTTT. This chain connects TRBV28 to TRBJ1-5; unclear D gene. V lost 7 bases, J lost 4 bases, and 11 bases lay in between. Germline loops: CDR1 MDHEN, CDR2 SYDVKM. The CDR3 spans 13 residues.

The chain combines TRBV14 with TRBJ2-7; unclear D gene. The CDR3 loop spans 12 amino acids. Deletions cut 4 bases from V and 3 bases from J, with 7 bases between. The V gene's germline CDR1 is SGHDN and CDR2 FVKESK. The CDR3 DNA is TGTGCCAGCAGCCCCCGCGGCTACGAGCAGTACTTC. Its protein product is CASSPRGYEQYF.

J is TRBJ1-2 and V is TRBV27, with 9 nucleotides matching TRBD1. The V and J ends lost 0 bases and 4 bases, in that order; junction bases with no gene match: 6. Germline CDR1 MNHEY, CDR2 SMNVEV (reference sequence). The CDR3 contains 16 residues. The CDR3 DNA reads as TGTGCCAGCAGTTTATCGGTGAGGGACAGGGCCTATGGCTACACCTTC. Protein: CASSLSVRDRAYGYTF.

This clone has more than one count but fewer than ten. The J gene is TRBJ2-6, the V gene TRBV15; D is possibly TRBD1 (6 bases). V lost 0 bases and J lost 1, with 13 bases in between. This CDR3 comprises 18 residues. Germline assignment: CDR1 LNHNV and CDR2 YYDKDF (reference sequence). DNA of the CDR3: TGTGCCACCAGCAGAGAATGGATACAGGGTTCTGGGGCCAACGTCCTGACTTTC. Translated, it gives CATSREWIQGSGANVLTF.